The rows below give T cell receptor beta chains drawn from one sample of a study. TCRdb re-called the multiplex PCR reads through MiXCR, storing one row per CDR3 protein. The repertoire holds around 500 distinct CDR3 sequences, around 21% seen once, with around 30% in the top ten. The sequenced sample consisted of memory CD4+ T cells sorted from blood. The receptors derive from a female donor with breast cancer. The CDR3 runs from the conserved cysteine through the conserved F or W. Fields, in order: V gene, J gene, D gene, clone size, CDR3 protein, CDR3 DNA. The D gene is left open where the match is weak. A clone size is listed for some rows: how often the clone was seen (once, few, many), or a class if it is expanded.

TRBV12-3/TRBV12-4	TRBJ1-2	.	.	CASSFPGIFYGYTF	TGTGCCAGCAGTTTCCCAGGGATCTTCTATGGCTACACCTTC
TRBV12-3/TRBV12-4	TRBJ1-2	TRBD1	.	CASSGQGNYGYTF	TGTGCCAGCAGCGGACAGGGTAACTATGGCTACACCTTC
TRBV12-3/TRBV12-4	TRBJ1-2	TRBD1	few	CASSLSGQAGYGYTF	TGTGCCAGCAGTTTATCGGGACAGGCGGGCTATGGCTACACCTTC
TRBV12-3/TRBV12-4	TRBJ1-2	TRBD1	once	CASSLGQGYGYTF	TGTGCCAGCAGCCTGGGACAGGGCTATGGCTACACCTTC
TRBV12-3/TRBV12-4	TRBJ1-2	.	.	CASKSSSNYGYTF	TGTGCCAGCAAATCCAGCTCTAACTATGGCTACACCTTC
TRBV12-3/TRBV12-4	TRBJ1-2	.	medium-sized	CASTSEGRSASYGYTF	TGTGCCAGCACCTCGGAGGGCCGATCCGCATCCTATGGCTACACCTTC
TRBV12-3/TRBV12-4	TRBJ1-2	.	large	CASSPRVGYGYTF	TGTGCCAGCAGTCCCCGGGTAGGGTACGGCTACACCTTC
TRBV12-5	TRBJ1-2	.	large	CASGLVSGTYGYTF	TGTGCTAGTGGTTTGGTCTCCGGGACCTATGGCTACACCTTC
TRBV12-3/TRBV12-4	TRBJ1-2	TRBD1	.	CASSARDRAQGGYTF	TGTGCCAGCAGTGCCCGGGACAGGGCCCAGGGAGGCTACACCTTC
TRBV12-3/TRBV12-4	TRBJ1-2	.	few	CASSLTGGDYGYTF	TGTGCCAGCAGTTTAACTGGAGGGGACTATGGCTACACCTTC